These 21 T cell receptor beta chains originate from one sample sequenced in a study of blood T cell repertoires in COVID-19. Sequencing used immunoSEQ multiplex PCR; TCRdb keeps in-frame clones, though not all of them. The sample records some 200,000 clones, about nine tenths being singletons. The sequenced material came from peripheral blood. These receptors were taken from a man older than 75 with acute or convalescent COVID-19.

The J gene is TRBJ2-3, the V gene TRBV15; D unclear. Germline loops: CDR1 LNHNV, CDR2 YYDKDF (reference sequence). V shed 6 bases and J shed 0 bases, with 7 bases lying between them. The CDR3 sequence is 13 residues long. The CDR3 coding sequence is TGTGCCACCAGGGCTCTTAGCACAGATACGCAGTATTTT. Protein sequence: CATRALSTDTQYF.

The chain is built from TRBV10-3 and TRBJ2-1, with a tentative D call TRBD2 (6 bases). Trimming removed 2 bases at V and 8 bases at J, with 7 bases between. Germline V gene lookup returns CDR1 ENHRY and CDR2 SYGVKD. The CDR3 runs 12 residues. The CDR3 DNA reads TGTGCCATCAGTGAGAGGGAGGATGAGCAGTTCTTC. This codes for CAISEREDEQFF.

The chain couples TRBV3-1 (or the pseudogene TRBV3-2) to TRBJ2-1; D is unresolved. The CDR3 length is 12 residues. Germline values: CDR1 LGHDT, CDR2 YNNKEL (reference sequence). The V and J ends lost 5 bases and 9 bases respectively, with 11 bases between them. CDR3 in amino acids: CASSSSVGEQFF. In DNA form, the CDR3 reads TGTGCCAGCAGCTCGAGTGTCGGTGAGCAGTTCTTC.

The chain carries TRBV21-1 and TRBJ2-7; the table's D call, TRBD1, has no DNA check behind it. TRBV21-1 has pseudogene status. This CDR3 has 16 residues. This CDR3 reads CASSPTSLDSPGEQYV. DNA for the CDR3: TGTGCCAGCAGCCCGACCTCCCTTGACAGCCCAGGCGAGCAGTACGTC.

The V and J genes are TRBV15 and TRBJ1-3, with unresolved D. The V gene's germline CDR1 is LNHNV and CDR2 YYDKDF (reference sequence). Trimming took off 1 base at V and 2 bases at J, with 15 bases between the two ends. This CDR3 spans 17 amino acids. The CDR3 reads CATSRAPRGMAGNTIYF. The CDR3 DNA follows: TGTGCCACCAGCAGAGCCCCCAGAGGGATGGCTGGAAACACCATATATTTT.

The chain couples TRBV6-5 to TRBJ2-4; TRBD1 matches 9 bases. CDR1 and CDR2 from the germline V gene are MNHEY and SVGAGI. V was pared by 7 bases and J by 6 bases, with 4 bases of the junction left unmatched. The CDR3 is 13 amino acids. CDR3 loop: CASKGTGTNIQYF. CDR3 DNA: TGTGCCAGCAAAGGGACAGGGACAAACATTCAGTACTTC.

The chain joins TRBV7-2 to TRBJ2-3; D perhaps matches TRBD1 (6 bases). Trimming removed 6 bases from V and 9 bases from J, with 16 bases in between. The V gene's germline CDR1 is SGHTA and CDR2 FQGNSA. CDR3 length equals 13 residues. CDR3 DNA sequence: TGTGCCAGCAGAGACTTAGGGGGTAAGACGCAGTATTTT. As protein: CASRDLGGKTQYF.

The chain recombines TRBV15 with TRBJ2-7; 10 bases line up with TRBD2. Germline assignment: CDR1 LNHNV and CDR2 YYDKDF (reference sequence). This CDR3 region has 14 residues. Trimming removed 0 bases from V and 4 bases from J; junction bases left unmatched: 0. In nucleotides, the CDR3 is TGTGCCACCAGCAGAGAGACTAGCGGGTACGAGCAGTACGTC. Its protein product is CATSRETSGYEQYV.

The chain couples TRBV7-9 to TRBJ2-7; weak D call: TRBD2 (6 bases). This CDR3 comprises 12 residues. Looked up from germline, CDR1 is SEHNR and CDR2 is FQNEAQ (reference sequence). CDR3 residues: CATGGKGYEQYF. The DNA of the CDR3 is TGTGCGACCGGCGGGAAAGGCTACGAGCAGTACTTC.

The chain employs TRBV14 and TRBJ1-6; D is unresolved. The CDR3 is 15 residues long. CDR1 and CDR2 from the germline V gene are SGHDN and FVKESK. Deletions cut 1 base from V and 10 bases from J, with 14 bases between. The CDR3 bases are TGTGCCAGCAGCCAAGGGCGGGAGCTAAGCTCACCCCTCCACTTT. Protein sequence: CASSQGRELSSPLHF.

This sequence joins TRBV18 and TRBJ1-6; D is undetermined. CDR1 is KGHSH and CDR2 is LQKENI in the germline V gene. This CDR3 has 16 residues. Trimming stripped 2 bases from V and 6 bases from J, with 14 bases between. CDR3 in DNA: TGTGCCAGCTCACCAAACCCCCCTGGGAGTAATTCACCCCTCCACTTT. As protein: CASSPNPPGSNSPLHF.

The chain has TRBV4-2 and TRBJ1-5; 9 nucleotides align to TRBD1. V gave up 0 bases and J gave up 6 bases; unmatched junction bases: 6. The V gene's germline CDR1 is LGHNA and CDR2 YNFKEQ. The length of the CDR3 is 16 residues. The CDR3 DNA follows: TGTGCCAGCAGCCAAGAATGGGGACAGGGCGGTCAGCCCCAGCATTTT. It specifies CASSQEWGQGGQPQHF.

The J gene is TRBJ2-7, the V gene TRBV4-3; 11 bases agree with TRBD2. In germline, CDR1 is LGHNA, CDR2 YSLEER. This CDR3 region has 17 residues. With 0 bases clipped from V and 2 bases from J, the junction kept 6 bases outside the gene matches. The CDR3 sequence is CASSQEETSGNPYEQYV. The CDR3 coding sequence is TGCGCCAGCAGCCAAGAAGAGACTAGCGGGAACCCCTACGAGCAGTACGTC.

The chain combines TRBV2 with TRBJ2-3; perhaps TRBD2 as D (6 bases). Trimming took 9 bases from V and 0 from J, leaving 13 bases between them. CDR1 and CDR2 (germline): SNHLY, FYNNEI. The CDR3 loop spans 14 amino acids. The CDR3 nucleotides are TGTGCCAGGGGCGGGGCACTCAGCACAGATACGCAGTATTTT. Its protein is CARGGALSTDTQYF.

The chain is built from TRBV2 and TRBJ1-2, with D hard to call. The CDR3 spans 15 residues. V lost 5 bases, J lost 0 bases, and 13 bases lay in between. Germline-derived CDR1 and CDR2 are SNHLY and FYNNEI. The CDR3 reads CASSSSPGANYGYTF. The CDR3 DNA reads TGTGCCAGCAGTTCCTCACCCGGAGCTAACTATGGCTACACCTTC.

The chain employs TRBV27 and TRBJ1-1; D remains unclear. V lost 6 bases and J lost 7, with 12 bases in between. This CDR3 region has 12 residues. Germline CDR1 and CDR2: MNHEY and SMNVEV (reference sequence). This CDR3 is CASRGPGGEAFF. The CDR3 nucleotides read TGTGCCAGCAGAGGACCTGGAGGTGAAGCTTTCTTT.

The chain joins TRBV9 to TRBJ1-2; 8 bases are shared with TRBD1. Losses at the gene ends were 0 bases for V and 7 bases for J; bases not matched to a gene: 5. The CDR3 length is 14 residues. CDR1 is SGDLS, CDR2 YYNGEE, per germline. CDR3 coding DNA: TGTGCCAGCAGCGTAGAGGCAGGGGGCGGTGGCTACACCTTC. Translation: CASSVEAGGGGYTF.

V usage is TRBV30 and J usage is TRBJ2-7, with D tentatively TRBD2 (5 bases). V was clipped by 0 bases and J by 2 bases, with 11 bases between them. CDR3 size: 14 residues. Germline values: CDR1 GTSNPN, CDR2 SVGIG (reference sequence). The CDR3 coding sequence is TGTGCCTGGAGTGTTGCAGCGGAGACCTACGAGCAGTACTTC. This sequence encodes CAWSVAAETYEQYF.

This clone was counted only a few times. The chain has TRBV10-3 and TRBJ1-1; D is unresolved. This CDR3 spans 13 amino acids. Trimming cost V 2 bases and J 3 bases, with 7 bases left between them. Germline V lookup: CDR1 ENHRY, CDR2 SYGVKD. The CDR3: CAISEVVDTEAFF. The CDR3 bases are TGTGCCATCAGTGAGGTTGTCGACACTGAAGCTTTCTTT.

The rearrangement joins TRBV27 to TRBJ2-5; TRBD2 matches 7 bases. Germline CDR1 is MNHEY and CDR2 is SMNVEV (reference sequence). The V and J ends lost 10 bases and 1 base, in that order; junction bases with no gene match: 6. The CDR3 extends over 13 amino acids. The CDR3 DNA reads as TGTGCCACCCGGGACTACGGCCAAGAGACCCAGTACTTC. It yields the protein CATRDYGQETQYF.

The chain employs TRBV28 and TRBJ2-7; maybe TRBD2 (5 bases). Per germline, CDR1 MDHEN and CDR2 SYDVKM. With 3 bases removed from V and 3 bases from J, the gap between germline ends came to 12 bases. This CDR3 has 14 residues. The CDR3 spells CASSLGGRGYEQYF. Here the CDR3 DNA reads TGTGCCAGCAGTTTGGGTGGGAGAGGCTACGAGCAGTACTTC.